This T cell receptor (beta chain) was captured by sequencing in a study of cytomegalovirus exposure and HLA in healthy donors. Study-level findings and limits: Among TCR beta chains, those listed as cytomegalovirus-associated numbered approximately 150.

On this clone: Its antigen remains unknown.

PCR amplification relied on 60 Vbeta primers (plus 13 Jbeta primers). Some clones are missing from TCRdb's copy, which holds only in-frame ones; the method was immunoSEQ multiplex PCR. The sample holds under 200,000 clones; more than 70% are singletons and the top ten take around 4.7%. Per the germline V gene, CDR1 is MDHEN and CDR2 is SYDVKM. V gave up 7 bases and J gave up 6 bases, with 13 bases separating them. This CDR3 is 13 amino acids long. The source material was PBMCs. This clonotype originated in a male donor in good health and CMV-seronegative. The chain couples TRBV28 to TRBJ2-1, with D maybe TRBD1 (6 bases). The CDR3 DNA reads as TGTGCCAGCAACCCGGACAGACCCAATGAGCAGTTCTTC. It encodes CASNPDRPNEQFF.